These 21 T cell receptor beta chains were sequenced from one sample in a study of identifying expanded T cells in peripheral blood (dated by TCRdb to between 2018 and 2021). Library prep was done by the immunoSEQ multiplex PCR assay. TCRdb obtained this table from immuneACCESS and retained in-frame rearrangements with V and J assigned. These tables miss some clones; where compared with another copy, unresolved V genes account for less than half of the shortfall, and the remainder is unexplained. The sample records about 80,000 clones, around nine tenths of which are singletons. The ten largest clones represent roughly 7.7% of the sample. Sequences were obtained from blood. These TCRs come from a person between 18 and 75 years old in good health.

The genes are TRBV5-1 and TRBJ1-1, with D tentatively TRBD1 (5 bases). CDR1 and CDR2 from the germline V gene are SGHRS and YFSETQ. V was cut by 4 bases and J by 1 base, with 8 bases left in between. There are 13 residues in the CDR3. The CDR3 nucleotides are TGCGCCAGCAGCCGGGACGGGAACACTGAAGCTTTCTTT. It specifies CASSRDGNTEAFF.

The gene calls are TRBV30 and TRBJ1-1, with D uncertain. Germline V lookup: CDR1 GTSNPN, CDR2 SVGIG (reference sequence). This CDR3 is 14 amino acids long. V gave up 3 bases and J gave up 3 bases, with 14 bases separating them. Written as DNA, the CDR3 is TGTGCCTGGAGAGGGAACGCCGGGGACACTGAAGCTTTCTTT. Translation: CAWRGNAGDTEAFF.

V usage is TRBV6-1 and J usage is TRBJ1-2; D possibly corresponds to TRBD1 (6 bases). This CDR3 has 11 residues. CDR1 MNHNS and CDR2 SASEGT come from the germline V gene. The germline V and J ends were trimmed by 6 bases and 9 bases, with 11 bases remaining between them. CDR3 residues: CASRPRGRYTF. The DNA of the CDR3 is TGTGCCAGCAGACCTCGGGGGCGCTACACCTTC.

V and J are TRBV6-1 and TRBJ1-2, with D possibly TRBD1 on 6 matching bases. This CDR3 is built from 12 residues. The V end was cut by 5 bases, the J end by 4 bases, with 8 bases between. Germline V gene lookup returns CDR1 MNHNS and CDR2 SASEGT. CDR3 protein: CASSSQGYGYTF. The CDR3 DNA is TGTGCCAGCAGTTCACAGGGCTATGGCTACACCTTC.

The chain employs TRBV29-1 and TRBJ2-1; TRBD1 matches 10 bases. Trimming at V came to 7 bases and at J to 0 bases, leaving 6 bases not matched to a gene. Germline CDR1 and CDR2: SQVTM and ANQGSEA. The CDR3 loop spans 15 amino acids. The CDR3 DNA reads TGCAGCGCCTGGGACAGGGGAAACTCCTACAATGAGCAGTTCTTC. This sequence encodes CSAWDRGNSYNEQFF.

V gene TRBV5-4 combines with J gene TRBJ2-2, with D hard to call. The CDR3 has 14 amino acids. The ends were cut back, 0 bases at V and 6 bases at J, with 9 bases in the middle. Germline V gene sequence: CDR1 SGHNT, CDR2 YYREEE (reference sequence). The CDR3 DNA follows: TGTGCCAGCAGCTTGGCGGGCGAGGCCGGGGAGCTGTTTTTT. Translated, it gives CASSLAGEAGELFF.

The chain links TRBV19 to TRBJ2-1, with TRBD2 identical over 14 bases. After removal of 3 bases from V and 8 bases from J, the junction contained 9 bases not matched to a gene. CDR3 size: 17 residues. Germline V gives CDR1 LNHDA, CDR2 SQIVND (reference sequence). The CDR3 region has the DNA TGTGCCAGTAGTATGCGACTAGCGGGGGGGCCAGGTCATGAGCAGTTCTTC. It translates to CASSMRLAGGPGHEQFF. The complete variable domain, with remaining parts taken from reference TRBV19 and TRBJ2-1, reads DGGITQSPKYLFRKEGQNVTLSCEQNLNHDAMYWYRQDPGQGLRLIYYSQIVNDFQKGDIAEGYSVSREKKESFPLTVTSAQKNPTAFYLCASSMRLAGGPGHEQFFGPGTRLTVL.

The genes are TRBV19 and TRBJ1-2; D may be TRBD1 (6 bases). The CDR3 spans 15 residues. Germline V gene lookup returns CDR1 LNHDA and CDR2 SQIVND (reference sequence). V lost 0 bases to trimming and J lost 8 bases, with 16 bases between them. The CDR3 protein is CASSIDLVRGAGYTF. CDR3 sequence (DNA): TGTGCCAGTAGTATAGATTTGGTCCGGGGGGCCGGCTACACCTTC.

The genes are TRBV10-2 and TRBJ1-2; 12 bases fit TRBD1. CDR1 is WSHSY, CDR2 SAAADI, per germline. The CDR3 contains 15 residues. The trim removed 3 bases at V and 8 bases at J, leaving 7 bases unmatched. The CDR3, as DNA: TGCGCCAGCAGTGAACAGGGACAGGGGGCTGGAGGCTACACCTTC. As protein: CASSEQGQGAGGYTF.

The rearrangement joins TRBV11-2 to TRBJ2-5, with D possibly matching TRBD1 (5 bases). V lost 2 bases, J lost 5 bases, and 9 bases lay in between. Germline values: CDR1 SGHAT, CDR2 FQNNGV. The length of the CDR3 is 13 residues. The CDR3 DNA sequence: TGTGCCAGCAGCTTACCAGGGCAGGAGACCCAGTACTTC. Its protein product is CASSLPGQETQYF. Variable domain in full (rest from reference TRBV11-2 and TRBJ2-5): EAGVAQSPRYKIIEKRQSVAFWCNPISGHATLYWYQQILGQGPKLLIQFQNNGVVDDSQLPKDRFSAERLKGVDSTLKIQPAKLEDSAVYLCASSLPGQETQYFGPGTRLLVL.

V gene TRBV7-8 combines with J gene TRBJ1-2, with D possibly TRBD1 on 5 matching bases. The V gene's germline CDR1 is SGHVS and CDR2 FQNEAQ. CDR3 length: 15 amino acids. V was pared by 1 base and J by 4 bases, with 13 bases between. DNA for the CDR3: TGTGCCAGCAGCTTAGGACCAGGGCGGTCCTATGGCTACACCTTC. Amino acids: CASSLGPGRSYGYTF.

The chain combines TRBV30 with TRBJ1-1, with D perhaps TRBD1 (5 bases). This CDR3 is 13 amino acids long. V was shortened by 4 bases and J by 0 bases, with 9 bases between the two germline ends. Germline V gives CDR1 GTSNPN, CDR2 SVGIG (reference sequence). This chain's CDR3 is CAWTGNMNTEAFF. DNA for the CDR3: TGTGCCTGGACAGGGAACATGAACACTGAAGCTTTCTTT.

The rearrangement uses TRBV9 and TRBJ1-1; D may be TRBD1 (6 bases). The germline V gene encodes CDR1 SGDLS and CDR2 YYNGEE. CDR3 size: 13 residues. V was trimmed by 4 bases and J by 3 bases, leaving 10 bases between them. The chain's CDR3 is CASSLRGDTEAFF. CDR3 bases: TGTGCCAGCAGCTTAAGGGGGGACACTGAAGCTTTCTTT. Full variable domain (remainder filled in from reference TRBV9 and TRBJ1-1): DSGVTQTPKHLITATGQRVTLRCSPRSGDLSVYWYQQSLDQGLQFLIQYYNGEERAKGNILERFSAQQFPDLHSELNLSSLELGDSALYFCASSLRGDTEAFFGQGTRLTVV.

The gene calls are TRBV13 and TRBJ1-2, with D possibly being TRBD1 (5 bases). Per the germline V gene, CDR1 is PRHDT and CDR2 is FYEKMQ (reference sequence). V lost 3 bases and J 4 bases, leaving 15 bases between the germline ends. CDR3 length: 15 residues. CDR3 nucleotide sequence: TGTGCCAGCAGCTTGCGACAGACGATGCCCTATGGCTACACCTTC. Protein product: CASSLRQTMPYGYTF.

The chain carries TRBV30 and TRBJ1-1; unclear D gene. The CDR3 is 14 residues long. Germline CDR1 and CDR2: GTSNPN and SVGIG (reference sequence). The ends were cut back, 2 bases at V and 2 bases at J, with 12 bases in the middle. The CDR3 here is CAWSPGEVNTEAFF. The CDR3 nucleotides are TGTGCCTGGAGTCCTGGAGAAGTCAACACTGAAGCTTTCTTT.

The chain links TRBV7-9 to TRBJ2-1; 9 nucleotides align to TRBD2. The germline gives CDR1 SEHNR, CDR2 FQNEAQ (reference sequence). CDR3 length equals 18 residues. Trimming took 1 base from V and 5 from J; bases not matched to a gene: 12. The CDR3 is CASSLGPAGGPIDNEQFF. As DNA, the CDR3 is TGTGCCAGCAGCTTAGGCCCGGCGGGGGGGCCAATCGACAATGAGCAGTTCTTC.

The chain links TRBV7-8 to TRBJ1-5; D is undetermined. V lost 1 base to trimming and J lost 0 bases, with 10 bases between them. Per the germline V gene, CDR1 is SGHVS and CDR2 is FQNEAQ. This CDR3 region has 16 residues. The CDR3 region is CASSLVSEFSNQPQHF. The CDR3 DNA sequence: TGTGCCAGCAGCTTAGTGTCAGAATTTAGCAATCAGCCCCAGCATTTT.

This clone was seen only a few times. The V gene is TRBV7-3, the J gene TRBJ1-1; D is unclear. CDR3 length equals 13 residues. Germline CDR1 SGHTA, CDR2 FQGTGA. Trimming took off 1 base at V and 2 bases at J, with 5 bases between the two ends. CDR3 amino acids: CASSLNANTEAFF. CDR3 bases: TGTGCCAGCAGCTTAAATGCCAACACTGAAGCTTTCTTT.

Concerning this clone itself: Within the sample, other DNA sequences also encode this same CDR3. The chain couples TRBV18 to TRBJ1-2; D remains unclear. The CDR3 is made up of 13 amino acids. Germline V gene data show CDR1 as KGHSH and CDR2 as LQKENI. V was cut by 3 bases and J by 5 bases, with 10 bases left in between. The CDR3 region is CASSPDQNYGYTF. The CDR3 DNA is TGTGCCAGCTCACCCGATCAGAATTATGGCTACACCTTC.

The CDR3: CSVDVVGQAVTGYTF. The CDR3 coding sequence is TGCAGCGTTGATGTAGTGGGACAGGCGGTGACGGGCTACACCTTC. The chain is built from TRBV29-1 and TRBJ1-2, with 8 nucleotides matching TRBD1. The CDR3 runs 15 residues. Trimming at V came to 3 bases and at J to 8 bases, leaving 14 bases not matched to a gene. CDR1 and CDR2 (germline): SQVTM, ANQGSEA. The full variable domain, its missing parts supplied by reference TRBV29-1 and TRBJ1-2, is SAVISQKPSRDICQRGTSLTIQCQVDSQVTMMFWYRQQPGQSLTLIATANQGSEATYESGFVIDKFPISRPNLTFSTLTVSNMSPEDSSIYLCSVDVVGQAVTGYTFGSGTRLTVV.

The CDR3, as DNA: TGTGCCAGCAGTCCCGGACAGGGTGGCGGCTACACCTTC. Translating gives CASSPGQGGGYTF. This chain links TRBV28 with TRBJ1-2; 8 bases fit TRBD1. The V segment lost 5 bases and the J segment 8 bases; nucleotides outside the gene matches: 7. The CDR3 contains 13 residues. Per the germline V gene, CDR1 is MDHEN and CDR2 is SYDVKM.